One T cell receptor (beta chain) is described in this entry. Its binding antigen is unknown. Base qualities were left out, and no much larger clone turns up one base away. The record originates from a study of shared clonotypes between healthy human individuals (dated by TCRdb to the early 2020s). Regarding the research as a whole: The cohort included a few men and two women between 18 and 49 years of age. Per donor, three plates each were used for CD4 naive and CD4 memory, two for CD8 naive, and one for CD8 memory. Per donor, leukapheresis produced somewhere between about 0.85 and 10 billion PBMCs. Different laboratories and diverse techniques were used to prepare libraries and sequence TCR repertoires, to increase sequencing depth and limit assay-specific biases. Blood TCR repertoires of a handful of healthy adults were deeply sequenced to estimate repertoire size and the extent of clonotype sharing between individuals.

TCR CDR3 regions were amplified from genomic DNA by multiplex PCR using the deep immunoSEQ assay. Genomic DNA extracted from each cell subset was distributed evenly over all wells of several immunoSEQ 96-well plates, and each plate served as one replicate. For sorted subsets, 200 to 250 ng of genomic DNA, equivalent to 25,000 to 35,000 T cell genomes, went into each replicate PCR. Purified libraries were measured with a Qubit 3.0 fluorometer, size-checked on a Bioanalyzer 2100, and measured again with the KAPA Library Quantification kit. Every immunoSEQ 96-well plate was sequenced on a separate single-read 150-cycle Illumina NextSeq 550 flow cell. In the original analysis: Because only junctional sequences without quality scores were contained in the immunoSEQ output, filtering matching that applied to full-length reads could not be performed. To assign V/J genes and CDR3, sequences were annotated against IMGT germline references using PyIR, a Python wrapper for IgBLAST v1.9. Reads with weak V/J assignments (E-value above 1e-6), missing CDR3, stop codons, out-of-frame junctions, or ambiguous translated residues were removed. V3J clonotypes were defined as sequences sharing the same inferred V gene, J gene, and CDR3 amino acid sequence. Percentage overlap between repertoires was calculated by dividing the number of shared unique clonotypes by the size of the smaller repertoire. RTK rarefaction, the Chao1 estimator, and Recon v2.1 estimates of unobserved clonotypes were used to assess repertoire richness. Generation probabilities were computed with OLGA for all TCRbeta clonotypes obtained by the gDNA method from a few donors. The table was pulled from immuneACCESS by TCRdb, which kept in-frame rearrangements only. Such tables lose some clones; where checked, under half of the loss comes from unresolved V genes, and the rest has no known cause. V, J and clone size derive from that table, while D and trimming were established from the DNA sequence. The sample contains 600,000 to 800,000 clones, 72% of them found a single time. The top ten hold approximately 1.7% of the sample.

CDR1 SGHVS and CDR2 FNYEAQ were looked up in the germline V gene. V ends up 5 bases short and J 5 bases short, with an unmatched junction base count of 14. Measured from the cysteine to the phenylalanine, the CDR3 is 16 residues long. The sequence is cut down to CDR3 DNA, 48 bases in frame from base 1. Healthy HIV-negative adults with no recently reported acute infections or vaccinations were included as donors. Every donor was a Caucasian adult residing in Nashville, Tennessee, USA. CD4+ T cells were enriched by magnetic negative selection, after which naive cells were positively selected on CD45RA and the negative fraction was taken as the memory subset. Blood was obtained by leukapheresis, after which PBMCs were separated by Ficoll-Histopaque density gradient centrifugation and cryopreserved in liquid nitrogen vapor phase. Analytical flow cytometry was used to check the purity and quantity of each magnetically sorted T cell population. Genomic DNA was isolated from each sorted fraction and quantified by UV absorbance on a Nanodrop 2000c.

What the study reported, not specific to this receptor: Sharing across a handful of donors was observed for about 5% of naive CD4, about 3.2% of naive CD8, 2.3% of memory CD4, and about 0.39% of memory CD8 clonotypes. Sampling was restricted to blood, and TCR repertoires in tissues likely differ from the TCR repertoires found in blood. Pairwise subsampling indicated that sequencing depth was expected to affect the degree of clonotype sharing among donors. Even with the large sequencing depth, rarefaction of the sorted-subset datasets indicated that sequencing was incomplete. Because the study included a small number of donors, the genetic and exposure-history diversity represented was limited. Compared with non-shared clonotypes, the clonotypes found in all four sorted-subset donors had higher generation probabilities. Larger estimated clonotype richness was generally found for naive subsets than for memory subsets.

Sequencing input: memory CD4+ T cells sorted from blood. This specimen's cell subset or site label, interpreted: CD45RA-negative fraction. The sequence derives from a woman aged 25 to 39 in good health. The V and J genes are TRBV7-6 and TRBJ1-1; TRBD1 matches 7 bases in the middle. Here is the DNA: TGTGCCAGCAGCGACTGGCGGGTCAGGGGGGGTACTGAAGCTTTCTTT. Translated, it gives CASSDWRVRGGTEAFF.